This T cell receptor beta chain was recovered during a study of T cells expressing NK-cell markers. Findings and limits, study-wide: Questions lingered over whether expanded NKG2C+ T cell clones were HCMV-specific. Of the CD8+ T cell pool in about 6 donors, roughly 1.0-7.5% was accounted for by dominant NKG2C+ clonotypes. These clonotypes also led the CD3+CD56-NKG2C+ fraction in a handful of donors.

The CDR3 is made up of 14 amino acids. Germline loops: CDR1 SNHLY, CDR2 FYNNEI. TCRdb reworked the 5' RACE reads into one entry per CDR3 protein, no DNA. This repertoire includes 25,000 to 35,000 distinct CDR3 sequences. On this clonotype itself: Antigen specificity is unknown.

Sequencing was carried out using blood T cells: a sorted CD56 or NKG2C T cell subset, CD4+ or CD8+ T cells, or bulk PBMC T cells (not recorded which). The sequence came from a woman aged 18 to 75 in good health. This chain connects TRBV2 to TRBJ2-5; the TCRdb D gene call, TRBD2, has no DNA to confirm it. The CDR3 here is CASSEGGLQETQYF.